Described below is a single T cell receptor (beta chain) sequence and its context. Antigen specificity is unknown. In germline, CDR1 is WNHNN, CDR2 SYGVQD (reference sequence). The CDR3 loop spans 13 amino acids. Trimming took 2 bases from V and 3 from J; bases not matched to a gene: 1. The record originates from a study of shared clonotypes between healthy human individuals. Study-wide context: Used for every donor were three CD4 naive, three CD4 memory, two CD8 naive and one CD8 memory plate.

The study's findings and limits: What naive subsets generally showed was a larger estimated richness than memory subsets showed.

Clones were sequenced by immunoSEQ multiplex PCR, and TCRdb holds only the in-frame ones, with some missing. The table records around 2.1 million clones, 90% to 97% of them present only once. The chain is built from TRBV10-1 and TRBJ2-7, with 7 bases matching TRBD2. The sequencing sample was made of naive CD4+ T cells sorted from blood. As for subset: CD45RA+ positively selected. The receptor was derived from a man aged 18 to 29 in good health. DNA for the CDR3: TGCGCCAGCAGTGAGGCTAGCGGCTACGAGCAGTACTTC. Translation: CASSEASGYEQYF.